Listed below are T cell receptor beta chains from one sample, sequenced in a study of cytomegalovirus exposure and HLA in healthy donors. Sequencing used immunoSEQ multiplex PCR; TCRdb keeps in-frame clones, though not all of them. The sample lists 140,000 to 150,000 clones, about 82% occurring once. Source material: PBMCs. The receptors stem from a male donor in good health and CMV-seronegative. Both conserved end residues are part of each CDR3. D genes are given only for firm matches. Clone size is given for some rows only: seen once, a few or many times, or a class if the clone is expanded.

TRBJ2-1 | 16 | TRBV4-2 | once | . | TGTGCCAGCAGCCAAGAAATAGCCAAACTATACAATGAGCAGTTCTTC | CASSQEIAKLYNEQFF
TRBJ1-1 | 14 | TRBV2 | once | . | TGTGCCAGCAGTGCGGTAGCAGTGAACACTGAAGCTTTCTTT | CASSAVAVNTEAFF
TRBJ1-1 | 13 | TRBV6-5 | . | TRBD1 | TGTGCCAGCAGTAGAACAGGGGTGGGTGAAGCTTTCTTT | CASSRTGVGEAFF
TRBJ2-1 | 18 | TRBV19 | . | TRBD2 | TGTGCCAGTAGTCCCTTGTCTAGCGGGAGCTACCCCTACAATGAGCAGTTCTTC | CASSPLSSGSYPYNEQFF
TRBJ2-7 | 15 | TRBV7-2 | . | . | TGTGCCAGCAGCTTAGCATCTAGCCCCGGCGACGAGCAGTACTTC | CASSLASSPGDEQYF
TRBJ1-2 | 15 | TRBV19 | . | TRBD1 | TGTGCCAGTAGTTTTACCGGGACAGGGCTCTATGGCTACACCTTC | CASSFTGTGLYGYTF
TRBJ2-2 | 16 | TRBV6-6 | few | TRBD2 | TGTGCCAGCAGTCGGTTCGGGGGGGCGGGCACCGGGGAGCTGTTTTTT | CASSRFGGAGTGELFF
TRBJ2-1 | 16 | TRBV5-1 | . | TRBD2 | TGCGCCAGCATCAACAGGGCGGGAGGGCCTACGGATGAGCAGTTCTTC | CASINRAGGPTDEQFF
TRBJ2-6 | 14 | TRBV5-4 | . | . | TGTGCCAGCAGCTTTCAGTCTGGGGCCAACGTCCTGACTTTC | CASSFQSGANVLTF
TRBJ2-1 | 13 | TRBV29-1 | . | . | TGCAGCGTTGGACACCGGATCTACAATGAGCAGTTCTTC | CSVGHRIYNEQFF
TRBJ2-7 | 13 | TRBV29-1 | . | TRBD1 | TGCAGCGTTGCTAGGACAGGGTCCTACGAGCAGTACTTC | CSVARTGSYEQYF
TRBJ2-7 | 16 | TRBV28 | . | . | TGTGCCAGCAGGCAACCACGCCTAGCAAGGGTATCCGAGCAGTACTTC | CASRQPRLARVSEQYF
TRBJ2-3 | 14 | TRBV11-2 | once | . | TGTGCCAGCAGCTTAAGCTTCTCGGCAGATACGCAGTATTTT | CASSLSFSADTQYF
TRBJ1-2 | 20 | TRBV14 | . | . | TGTGCCAGCAGCCCCGGCTTATGGGGCTCAGCCTCAACCCGAAACTATGGCTACACCTTC | CASSPGLWGSASTRNYGYTF
TRBJ2-7 | 15 | TRBV25-1 | . | . | TGTGCCAGCAGTAGGGAGAATGCTCCCTCCTACGAGCAGTACTTC | CASSRENAPSYEQYF
TRBJ2-2 | 15 | TRBV6-5 | . | . | TGTGCCAGCAGGACGGGGACACCCAACACCGGGGAGCTGTTTTTT | CASRTGTPNTGELFF
TRBJ2-2 | 18 | TRBV7-9 | . | TRBD1 | TGTGCCAGCAGCTCGAAGGCCGGACAGGGAACGAACACCGGGGAGCTGTTTTTT | CASSSKAGQGTNTGELFF
TRBJ1-1 | 13 | TRBV9 | . | . | TGTGCCAGCAGCGTAGTCGAGGACAGTGAAGCTTTCTTT | CASSVVEDSEAFF
TRBJ2-1 | 14 | TRBV2 | . | TRBD2 | TGTGCCAGCCGGGGGACTAGCGGGAGCCATGAGCAGTTCTTC | CASRGTSGSHEQFF
TRBJ2-3 | 16 | TRBV4-1 | once | TRBD1 | TGCGCCAGCAGCCCCTCTTGGACAGGGCGCACAGATACGCAGTATTTT | CASSPSWTGRTDTQYF
TRBJ2-7 | 14 | TRBV29-1 | . | . | TGCAGCGTTGAAGTCAGGGAAAGGGCCTACGAGCAGTACTTC | CSVEVRERAYEQYF
TRBJ1-1 | 14 | TRBV28 | . | . | TGTGCCAGCAGTGAAGCAGCCGGGGTGACTGAAGCTTTCTTT | CASSEAAGVTEAFF
TRBJ2-1 | 16 | TRBV11-2 | few | TRBD2 | TGTGCCAGCAGCTTAATGGTTCTAGCGGGGCAGAATGAGCAGTTCTTC | CASSLMVLAGQNEQFF
TRBJ2-3 | 13 | TRBV19 | once | . | TGTGCCAGTAGTAGTTTACAGAGAGATACGCAGTATTTT | CASSSLQRDTQYF
TRBJ2-1 | 18 | TRBV9 | . | TRBD2 | TGTGCCAGCAGCGTAAGTAGGCTAGCGGGCAGCTCCTACAATGAGCAGTTCTTC | CASSVSRLAGSSYNEQFF
TRBJ2-1 | 14 | TRBV9 | . | . | TGTGCCAGCAGCGAGGACTACGTATTCGATGAGCAGTTCTTC | CASSEDYVFDEQFF
TRBJ1-4 | 15 | TRBV27 | . | . | TGTGCCAGCGGGCCGTCAGCGGCCAGTAATGAAAAACTGTTTTTT | CASGPSAASNEKLFF
TRBJ2-7 | 15 | TRBV9 | . | TRBD1 | TGTGCCAGCAGCGTATCGGGACAGGGTTCCCACGAGCAGTACTTC | CASSVSGQGSHEQYF
TRBJ1-5 | 15 | TRBV7-2 | . | . | TGTGCCAGCAGCTTAAGAGCCGGGTCCAATCAGCCCCAGCATTTT | CASSLRAGSNQPQHF
TRBJ1-1 | 14 | TRBV4-3 | . | . | TGCGCCAGCAGCTTACAGGTTAGGAACACTGAAGCTTTCTTT | CASSLQVRNTEAFF
TRBJ2-3 | 16 | TRBV2 | . | . | TGTGCCAGCAGTGAAGCGCTCGGTTCAAGCACAGATACGCAGTATTTT | CASSEALGSSTDTQYF
TRBJ2-7 | 14 | TRBV4-3 | . | . | TGCGCCAGCAGTGAGAGACTAAGCTCCTACGAGCAGTACTTC | CASSERLSSYEQYF
TRBJ1-5 | 17 | TRBV10-1 | . | TRBD1 | TGCGCCAGCAGTGAGGAAGGGGGCCCTTCGTACAATCAGCCCCAGCATTTT | CASSEEGGPSYNQPQHF
TRBJ2-7 | 13 | TRBV11-2 | . | . | TGTGCCAGCACCCTAGGGGGGGGTTACGAGCAGTACTTC | CASTLGGGYEQYF
TRBJ2-7 | 16 | TRBV18 | . | . | TGTGCCAGCTCACCACTAAGCCAGGCGAACTCCTACGAGCAGTACTTC | CASSPLSQANSYEQYF
TRBJ2-7 | 18 | TRBV5-1 | . | TRBD2 | TGCGCCAGCAGGGAGGAACGGACTAGCGGGGGGGCCAGTCTCGAGCAGTACTTC | CASREERTSGGASLEQYF
TRBJ1-4 | 14 | TRBV10-1 | . | . | TGCGCCAGCAGTGATGGGGGGGGCACCGAAAAACTGTTTTTT | CASSDGGGTEKLFF
TRBJ2-1 | 12 | TRBV7-2 | . | . | TGTGCCAGCAGCTTAGCCCGGTATGAGCAGTTCTTC | CASSLARYEQFF
TRBJ2-6 | 16 | TRBV11-2 | . | . | TGTGCCAGCAGCTCCCAGGGAATCGCTGGGGCCAACGTCCTGACTTTC | CASSSQGIAGANVLTF
TRBJ2-1 | 14 | TRBV10-1 | . | . | TGCGCCAGCGGAAAGAGCGGCTCCTACAATGAGCAGTTCTTC | CASGKSGSYNEQFF
TRBJ2-1 | 14 | TRBV5-4 | . | . | TGTGCCAGCAGCGTCTGGACAGGGAGGGGTGAGCAGTTCTTC | CASSVWTGRGEQFF
TRBJ2-7 | 13 | TRBV2 | . | TRBD1 | TGTGCCACCGAGACAGGGTTGGGCTACGAGCAGTACTTC | CATETGLGYEQYF
TRBJ2-1 | 15 | TRBV27 | . | TRBD2 | TGTGCCAGCAAGTGGACTAGCGGGAGCTACAATGAGCAGTTCTTC | CASKWTSGSYNEQFF